The 29 T cell receptor gamma chains listed next were all sequenced from one sample in a study of intestinal T cells in coeliac disease. The TRG library came from 150 to 250 ng of biopsy DNA amplified with LymphoTrack primers. TCRdb re-called the multiplex PCR reads via CATT. The table has roughly 950 gamma-chain clones, approximately 49% seen once. Each case's genomic DNA was extracted from ten roughly 5-µm formalin-fixed paraffin-embedded scrolls. The sequenced sample consisted of a duodenal biopsy. The source is a human donor who served as a control with a normal duodenal biopsy, not a healthy volunteer.

About this clone itself: TCRdb records a much larger clone's protein for this DNA, with a difference at residue 10 that likely arises from a read error; the protein given is the translation of the DNA. J is TRGJP1 and V is TRGV10. TRGV10 is treated as an ORF (open reading frame) with a function not yet certain. CDR3 length: 14 residues. For the CDR3, the DNA is TGTGCTGCGTGGGATTCTGGGACTGGTCGGTTCAAGATATTT. It is translated as CAAWDSGTGRFKIF.

Judged by abundance, this clone is large (0.1 to 1%). This chain joins TRGV9 and TRGJ1 or TRGJ2. Per germline, CDR1 GITISATS and CDR2 ISYDGTV (reference sequence). The J segment lost 7 bases and the V segment lost 0 bases, leaving 6 bases of the junction unmatched. The CDR3 extends over 13 amino acids. The CDR3 nucleotides are TGTGCCTTGTGGGAGGTGCCAAGCTATAAGAAACTCTTT. Amino acid sequence: CALWEVPSYKKLF.

The V and J genes are TRGV2 and TRGJP2. TCRdb gives no J gene; it was assigned here by matching the DNA to germline. Germline V CDR1 and CDR2: EGSNGY, YDSYNSKV. V was pared by 2 bases and J by 15 bases, with 21 bases of the junction left unmatched. The CDR3 covers 16 residues. The CDR3 region is CATWDAYSSVLEVKTF. DNA for the CDR3: TGTGCCACCTGGGACGCCTATAGTAGTGTATTGGAAGTCAAGACGTTT.

V gene TRGV3 combines with J gene TRGJ1 or TRGJ2. J was trimmed by 9 bases and V by 6 bases; bases with no gene match: 14. This CDR3 region has 13 residues. Germline-derived CDR1 and CDR2 are VTNTFY and YDVSTARD (reference sequence). The CDR3 loop is CATWSRKGSKKLF. The CDR3, as DNA: TGTGCCACCTGGTCTCGGAAGGGATCTAAGAAACTCTTT.

The chain is built from TRGV11 and TRGJ1 or TRGJ2. TRGV11 is an ORF; its function is uncertain. This CDR3 contains 18 residues. J gave up 12 bases and V 4 bases, and 27 bases lay outside the gene matches. CDR3 nucleotides: TGTGCCTGCTGGATTAGCCTACGCCAATTAGGGTTATTAATAATGAAACTCTTT. It is translated as CACWISLRQLGLLIMKLF.

The rearrangement uses TRGV2 and TRGJP1. The germline gives CDR1 EGSNGY, CDR2 YDSYNSKV. Trimming removed 0 bases from V and 5 bases from J; junction bases left unmatched: 9. The length of the CDR3 is 16 residues. The CDR3 DNA reads as TGTGCCACCTGGGACGGGCGGGGACCAACTGGTTGGTTCAAGATATTT. Protein sequence: CATWDGRGPTGWFKIF.

This rearrangement joins TRGV10 to TRGJP1. TRGV10 is annotated as an ORF whose role is uncertain. J was trimmed by 7 bases and V by 8 bases; bases with no gene match: 26. CDR3 length equals 19 residues. The DNA for the CDR3 is TGTGCTGCGTGGGATTATATTCTGGGAGATATACCACTTGGTTGGTTCAAGATATTT. Translated, it gives CAAWDYILGDIPLGWFKIF.

On this clone: Other DNA sequences in the sample encode the same CDR3. CDR3 sequence: CALWEVLYKKLF. CDR3 bases: TGTGCCTTGTGGGAAGTTTTATATAAGAAACTCTTT. The chain couples TRGV9 to TRGJ1 or TRGJ2. V lost 4 bases and J lost 7; bases outside the gene matches: 7. The CDR3 consists of 12 residues. Germline CDR1 is GITISATS and CDR2 is ISYDGTV (reference sequence).

This sequence joins TRGV10 and TRGJP1. TRGV10 is an ORF, with its function uncertain. The CDR3 covers 14 residues. The V and J ends lost 8 bases and 15 bases, in that order; junction bases with no gene match: 19. The CDR3 sequence is CAAWDSGLLVVKIF. CDR3 DNA: TGTGCTGCGTGGGATTCTGGACTGTTGGTTGTCAAGATATTT.

The genes are TRGV3 and TRGJ1 or TRGJ2. Germline-derived CDR1 and CDR2 are VTNTFY and YDVSTARD (reference sequence). The V and J ends lost 10 bases and 10 bases, in that order; junction bases with no gene match: 13. CDR3 length: 11 amino acids. Here the CDR3 reads CATSPPLKKLF. The CDR3 region has the DNA TGTGCCACTTCTCCGCCTCTGAAGAAACTCTTT.

Here the V gene is TRGV8, but the J gene went uncalled. CDR3 length equals 11 residues. The V gene's germline CDR1 is VENAVY and CDR2 YDSYNSRV. The CDR3 here is CATWDNSSKLF. CDR3 in DNA: TGTGCCACCTGGGATAACTCGAGTAAACTCTTT.

The chain employs TRGV10 and TRGJP1. TRGV10 is an ORF, and what it does is uncertain. The CDR3 length is 14 residues. Trimming at V came to 8 bases and at J to 0 bases, leaving 4 bases not matched to a gene. CDR3 sequence (DNA): TGTGCTGCGTGGGGGCATACCACTGGTTGGTTCAAGATATTT. Protein sequence: CAAWGHTTGWFKIF.

Relative to its sample, this clone is large. The genes are TRGV3 and TRGJ1 or TRGJ2. The CDR3 extends over 11 amino acids. The J segment lost 6 bases and the V segment lost 5 bases, leaving 4 bases of the junction unmatched. Per germline, CDR1 VTNTFY and CDR2 YDVSTARD (reference sequence). The CDR3: CATWGTYKKLF. Here the CDR3 DNA reads TGTGCCACCTGGGGAACTTATAAGAAACTCTTT.

This clone was found a few times. TCRdb assigns this DNA the protein of a much larger clone, which departs from its translation at residue 3; this likely reflects a read error, and the protein shown comes from translating the DNA. The genes are TRGV4 and TRGJ1 or TRGJ2. Germline CDR1 is EGSTGY and CDR2 is YDSYTSSV. This CDR3 is built from 15 residues. CDR3 sequence reads: CAAWDGPSNYYKKLF. The CDR3 coding sequence is TGTGCCGCCTGGGATGGGCCGTCTAATTATTATAAGAAACTCTTT.

This rearrangement joins TRGV2 to TRGJ1 or TRGJ2. V gave up 0 bases and J gave up 4 bases; unmatched junction bases: 6. Germline CDR1 is EGSNGY and CDR2 is YDSYNSKV. The CDR3 extends over 14 amino acids. Written as DNA, the CDR3 is TGTGCCACCTGGGACGGGCTGGGGTATTATAAGAAACTCTTT. It yields the protein CATWDGLGYYKKLF.

This clone was counted only a few times. This DNA's translation differs at residue 4 from TCRdb's protein, which comes from a much larger clone; a read error is likely, and the protein shown is translated from the DNA. The V call is TRGV10, the J call TRGJ1 or TRGJ2. TRGV10 is filed as an ORF, its function uncertain. The CDR3 totals 15 residues. V dropped 11 bases and J dropped 0; count of bases not matched to a gene: 14. The CDR3 nucleotides are TGTGCTGCGCGGGATTTGGGGTTGAATTATTATAAGAAACTCTTT. Its translation: CAARDLGLNYYKKLF.

V usage is TRGV2 and J usage is TRGJ1 or TRGJ2. With 8 bases clipped from V and 3 bases from J, the junction kept 7 bases outside the gene matches. CDR1 and CDR2 from the germline V gene are EGSNGY and YDSYNSKV. The CDR3 runs to 12 residues. The CDR3 spells CATSPSYYKKLF. CDR3 nucleotides: TGTGCCACCTCCCCCTCTTATTATAAGAAACTCTTT.

Comments on this clone: Germline is not matched at one junction end, which may reflect a read error. This sequence joins TRGV10 and TRGJP1. TRGV10 is an open reading frame, and its role is uncertain. CDR3 length: 14 amino acids. CDR3 coding DNA: TGTGCCGCGTGGGATTGGGCTACTGGTTGGTTCAAGATATTT. It is translated as CAAWDWATGWFKIF.

The chain is built from TRGV2 and TRGJ1 or TRGJ2. Germline CDR1 and CDR2: EGSNGY and YDSYNSKV. The CDR3 sequence is 11 residues long. The V segment lost 6 bases and the J segment 10 bases; nucleotides outside the gene matches: 9. CDR3 bases: TGTGCCACCTGGACGGAAGCGAAGAAACTCTTT. The encoded protein is CATWTEAKKLF.

The CDR3 protein is CAAWEAPTGWFKIF. Here the CDR3 DNA reads TGTGCTGCGTGGGAGGCACCAACTGGTTGGTTCAAGATATTT. This chain links TRGV10 with TRGJP1. TRGV10 is an open reading frame, and its role is uncertain. The CDR3 runs 14 residues. The V and J ends lost 8 bases and 5 bases, in that order; junction bases with no gene match: 9.

The genes are TRGV10 and TRGJ1 or TRGJ2. TRGV10 is an open reading frame whose function is uncertain. The CDR3 spans 14 residues. V shed 8 bases, J shed 3 bases, and the junction held 11 bases outside the gene matches. The CDR3 sequence: CAAWVPLGYYKKLF. CDR3 DNA sequence: TGTGCTGCGTGGGTCCCCTTGGGTTATTATAAGAAACTCTTT.

As to this clone: A read error may account for a junction end that differs from germline. The chain recombines TRGV3 with TRGJ1 or TRGJ2. The CDR3 covers 14 residues. CDR1 is VTNTFY, CDR2 YDVSTARD, per germline (reference sequence). The CDR3: CAPGTGGRYYKKLF. In DNA, the CDR3 is TGCGCACCTGGGACAGGCGGCCGTTATTATAAGAAACTCTTT.

This clone showed up just once. V gene TRGV2 combines with J gene TRGJ1 or TRGJ2. CDR1 and CDR2 from the germline V gene are EGSNGY and YDSYNSKV. CDR3 length equals 14 residues. Losses at the gene ends were 0 bases for V and 7 bases for J; bases not matched to a gene: 9. DNA for the CDR3: TGTGCCACCTGGGACGGGCCTGTGTTATATAAGAAACTCTTT. Translated, it gives CATWDGPVLYKKLF.

This clone was counted between two and nine times. Translating this DNA gives a protein that differs at residue 5 from the TCRdb one, which belongs to a much larger clone; a read error is likely, and the protein shown is this translation. This sequence joins TRGV4 and TRGJ1 or TRGJ2. The CDR3 sequence is 12 residues long. Germline assignment: CDR1 EGSTGY and CDR2 YDSYTSSV. Trimming at V came to 5 bases and at J to 0 bases, leaving 1 base not matched to a gene. Here the CDR3 DNA reads TGTGCCACCTGGGGGAATTATTATAAGAAACTCTTT. This codes for CATWGNYYKKLF.

This clone has just one count. The CDR3 reads CATWDGAVKITGWFKIF. In DNA, the CDR3 is TGTGCCACCTGGGACGGGGCAGTTAAAATCACTGGTTGGTTCAAGATATTT. The V and J genes are TRGV2 and TRGJP1. This CDR3 contains 17 residues. The ends lost 0 bases at V and 4 bases at J; junction bases unmatched: 11. CDR1 is EGSNGY, CDR2 YDSYNSKV, per germline.

Details on this clone: With only one base between it and a far larger clone, this is likely a read error. The sample holds other DNA sequences that translate to the same CDR3. The gene calls are TRGV3 and TRGJ1 or TRGJ2. CDR1 is VTNTFY, CDR2 YDVSTARD, per germline (reference sequence). The CDR3 contains 12 residues. The CDR3 sequence: CATAPNYYKKLF. CDR3 nucleotides: TGCGCCACCGCCCCTAATTATTATAAGAAACTCTTT.

Relative to its sample, this clone is large. This chain joins TRGV9 and TRGJ1 or TRGJ2. The CDR3 covers 15 residues. The germline V gene encodes CDR1 GITISATS and CDR2 ISYDGTV (reference sequence). J lost 8 bases, V lost 3 bases, and 16 bases had no gene match. The CDR3 bases are TGTGCCTTGTGGGAGCCCCCAGGGAGGGCTCATAAGAAACTCTTT. It codes for CALWEPPGRAHKKLF.

Only a few counts were recorded for this clone. CDR3 nucleotides: TGTGCTGCGTGGATGAATTATTATAAGAAACTCTTT. This translates into CAAWMNYYKKLF. The rearrangement joins TRGV10 to TRGJ1 or TRGJ2. TRGV10 is an ORF, with its function uncertain. Trimming at V came to 8 bases and at J to 0 bases, leaving 2 bases not matched to a gene. This CDR3 contains 12 residues.

This clone was picked up a small number of times. V usage is TRGV10 and J usage is TRGJ1 or TRGJ2. TRGV10 is marked as an open reading frame, function uncertain. The V and J ends lost 8 bases and 10 bases, in that order; junction bases with no gene match: 15. This CDR3 has 13 residues. CDR3 protein: CAAWDPPPLKKLF. The CDR3 DNA sequence: TGTGCTGCGTGGGATCCCCCGCCCCTCAAGAAACTCTTT.